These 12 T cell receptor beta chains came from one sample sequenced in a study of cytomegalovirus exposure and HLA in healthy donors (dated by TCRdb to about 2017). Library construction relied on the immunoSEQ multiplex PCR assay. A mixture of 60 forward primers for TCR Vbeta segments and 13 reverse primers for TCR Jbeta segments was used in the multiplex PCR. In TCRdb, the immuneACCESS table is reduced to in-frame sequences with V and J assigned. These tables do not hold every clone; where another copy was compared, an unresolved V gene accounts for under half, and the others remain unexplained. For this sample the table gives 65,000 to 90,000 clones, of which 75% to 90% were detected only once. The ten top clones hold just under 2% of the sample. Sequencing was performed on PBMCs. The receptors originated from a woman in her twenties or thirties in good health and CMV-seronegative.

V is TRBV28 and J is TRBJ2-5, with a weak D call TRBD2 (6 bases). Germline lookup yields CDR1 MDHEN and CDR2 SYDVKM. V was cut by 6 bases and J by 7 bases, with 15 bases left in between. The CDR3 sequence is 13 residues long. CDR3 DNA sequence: TGTGCCAGCAGCTCATTGGTCGGGGGGACCCAGTACTTC. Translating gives CASSSLVGGTQYF.

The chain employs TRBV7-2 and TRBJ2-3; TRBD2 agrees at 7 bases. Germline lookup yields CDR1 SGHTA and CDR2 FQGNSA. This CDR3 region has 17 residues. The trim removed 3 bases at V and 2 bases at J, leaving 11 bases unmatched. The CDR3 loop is CASSFNPAGTFTDTQYF. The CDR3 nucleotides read TGTGCCAGCAGCTTTAATCCAGCGGGGACCTTCACAGATACGCAGTATTTT. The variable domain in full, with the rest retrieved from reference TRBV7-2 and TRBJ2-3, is GAGVSQSPSNKVTEKGKDVELRCDPISGHTALYWYRQSLGQGLEFLIYFQGNSAPDKSGLPSDRFSAERTGGSVSTLTIQRTQQEDSAVYLCASSFNPAGTFTDTQYFGPGTRLTVL.

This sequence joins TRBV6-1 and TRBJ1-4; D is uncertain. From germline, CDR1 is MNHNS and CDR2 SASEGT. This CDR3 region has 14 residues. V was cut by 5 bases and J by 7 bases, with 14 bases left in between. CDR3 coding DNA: TGTGCCAGCAGTCCACGGGGAGGTTCTGAAAAACTGTTTTTT. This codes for CASSPRGGSEKLFF.

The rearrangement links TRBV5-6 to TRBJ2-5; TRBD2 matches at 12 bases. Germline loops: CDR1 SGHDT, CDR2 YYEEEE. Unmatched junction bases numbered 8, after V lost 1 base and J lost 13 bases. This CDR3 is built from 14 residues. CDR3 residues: CASSLLLAGGPLYF. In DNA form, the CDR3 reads TGTGCCAGCAGCTTGTTGCTAGCGGGAGGGCCCCTGTACTTC.

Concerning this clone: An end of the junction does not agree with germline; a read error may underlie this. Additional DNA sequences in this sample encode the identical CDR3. The CDR3 DNA follows: TGCGCCAGTAGCCAAACTAGCGGAGCCGTCGATGAGCAGTTCTTC. This encodes CASSQTSGAVDEQFF. J is TRBJ2-1 and V is TRBV4-3; 8 nucleotides agree with TRBD2. The CDR3 spans 15 residues. Germline V gene lookup returns CDR1 LGHNA and CDR2 YSLEER.

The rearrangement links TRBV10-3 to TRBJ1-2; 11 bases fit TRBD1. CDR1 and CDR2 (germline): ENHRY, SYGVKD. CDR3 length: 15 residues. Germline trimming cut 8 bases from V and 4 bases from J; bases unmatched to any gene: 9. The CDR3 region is CAIGGQGVGFYGYTF. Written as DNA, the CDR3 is TGTGCCATCGGGGGACAGGGGGTTGGATTCTATGGCTACACCTTC.

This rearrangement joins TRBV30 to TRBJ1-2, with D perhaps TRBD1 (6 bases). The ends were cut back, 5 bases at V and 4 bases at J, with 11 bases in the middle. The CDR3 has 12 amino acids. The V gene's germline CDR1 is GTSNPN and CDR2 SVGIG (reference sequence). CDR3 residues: CAWAGQFYGYTF. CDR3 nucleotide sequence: TGTGCCTGGGCTGGACAGTTCTATGGCTACACCTTC.

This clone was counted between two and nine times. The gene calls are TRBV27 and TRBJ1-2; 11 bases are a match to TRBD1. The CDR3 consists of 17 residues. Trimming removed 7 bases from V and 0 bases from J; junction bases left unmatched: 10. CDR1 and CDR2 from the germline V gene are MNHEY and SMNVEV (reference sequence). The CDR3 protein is CASKPPGQGVSNYGYTF. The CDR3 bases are TGTGCCAGCAAACCGCCGGGACAGGGGGTCTCTAACTATGGCTACACCTTC.

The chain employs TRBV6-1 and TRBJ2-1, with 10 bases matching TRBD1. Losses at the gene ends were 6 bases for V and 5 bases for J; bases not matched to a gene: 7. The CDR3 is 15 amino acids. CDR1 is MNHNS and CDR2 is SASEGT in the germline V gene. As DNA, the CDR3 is TGTGCCAGCAGGGACCGGGACAGGGGTAACAATGAGCAGTTCTTC. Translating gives CASRDRDRGNNEQFF.

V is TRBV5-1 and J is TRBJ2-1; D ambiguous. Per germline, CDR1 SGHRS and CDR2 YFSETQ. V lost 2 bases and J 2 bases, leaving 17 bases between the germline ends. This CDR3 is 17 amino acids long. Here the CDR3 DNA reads TGCGCCAGCAGCTTATCAGGTAGACCTACCCCCTACAATGAGCAGTTCTTC. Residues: CASSLSGRPTPYNEQFF.

CDR3: CASSSSPKGYEQYF. CDR3 nucleotide sequence: TGTGCCAGCAGTTCCTCACCCAAGGGGTACGAGCAGTACTTC. The chain employs TRBV6-5 and TRBJ2-7; TRBD1 might be the D (5 bases). In germline, CDR1 is MNHEY, CDR2 SVGAGI. This CDR3 region has 14 residues. Deletions cut 4 bases from V and 4 bases from J, with 14 bases between.

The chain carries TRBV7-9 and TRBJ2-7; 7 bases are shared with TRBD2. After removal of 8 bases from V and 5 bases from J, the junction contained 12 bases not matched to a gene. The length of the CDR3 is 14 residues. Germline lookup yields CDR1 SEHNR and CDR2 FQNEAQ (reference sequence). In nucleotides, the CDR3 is TGTGCCAGCCAGGACCCTAGCGGTAAAAACGAGCAGTACTTC. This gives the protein CASQDPSGKNEQYF.